This T cell receptor beta chain appears in the sequencing data of a study of PD-L1 blockade in urothelial cancer. Overall study context: Atezolizumab therapy began for patients at some point between 2013 and 2014, dosed at 1,200 mg intravenously every 3 weeks. Once treatment had started, blood was analyzed at 3 weeks (second dose) and again at 6 weeks. Overall study findings and caveats: Pretreatment TCR clonality in blood, when below the median, was predictive of better survival.

Concerning this clone itself: Its antigen is still unknown.

Specified time point: peripheral blood 6 weeks after treatment start. Sampling of each patient yielded between 1 and 8 specimens, collected pretreatment and on-treatment. The germline gives CDR1 MNHEY, CDR2 SMNVEV (reference sequence). CDR3 length: 15 amino acids. Trimming removed 6 bases from V and 6 bases from J; junction bases left unmatched: 5. Using immunoSEQ multiplex PCR, the repertoire was profiled, and TCRdb retains in-frame clones only, with some absent. The repertoire holds about 76,000 clones, with 80% to 95% as singletons. This specimen was PBMCs, taken around atezolizumab (anti-PD-L1) treatment. The clonotype comes from an elderly woman with urothelial cancer. The chain uses TRBV27 and TRBJ2-1, with TRBD2 identical over 13 bases. The CDR3 here is CASRTGLAGSNEQFF. CDR3 in DNA: TGTGCCAGCAGGACGGGACTAGCGGGAAGCAATGAGCAGTTCTTC.